Given below is one TCR beta chain in context. This clonotype showed up just a few times. What antigen it recognizes has not been identified. No qualities accompany the bases; no much larger clone lies one base away. Library preparation was by 5' RACE. The instrument was an Illumina HiSeq 2500. A second PCR of about 6 to 11 cycles was performed with a sample-barcoded 5' primer and a J-beta primer mix. A unique molecular identifier was introduced onto each TCR beta cDNA molecule by a template-switch 5' adaptor carrying 12 random nucleotides. Each sample yielded at least 2.5 million CDR3-containing paired-end reads. First-strand cDNA synthesis was performed from all RNA using the Mint cDNA synthesis kit, with priming by a TRBC-specific oligonucleotide. After uracil-DNA glycosylase treatment, a first 18-cycle PCR used universal primers M1SS and BC2_uni_R on all cDNA. As for how the authors treated the data: Each sample was normalized by randomly selecting 1 million high-quality reads, each carrying a distinct molecular identifier. Instead of being binned into consensus sequences, reads that shared molecular identifiers were thrown out. CDR3 identification, clonotype clustering and error correction used MiTCR with a Q25 quality threshold and the strictest error-elimination algorithm. A nonparametric unseen species model with Euler transformation was used to estimate a lower bound on total TCR beta diversity. TCRdb reprocessed the public reads (quality trimming at Q25 with fastp, clone calling with MiXCR) and kept in-frame beta chains. Rows with one shared CDR3 protein collapse into an entry with the most common genes and DNA. These V and J calls derive from TCRdb rather than the authors' analysis. A total of about 540,000 distinct CDR3 sequences appear in this sample, 24% of them only once. The ten largest clonotypes hold just over 8.5% of the sample.

The data derive from a study of blood T cells in healthy people across ages (dated by TCRdb to the mid-2010s). With regard to the full study: In model experiments, template switching captured about one uniquely barcoded TCR beta cDNA molecule for every two T cells. Using deep sequencing normalized with unique cDNA molecular identifiers, the study measured how TCR beta repertoire diversity changes with age. Two additional independent replicas of 1 million unique cDNA reads from the same blood draw were analyzed for two donors (one aged 18 to 29 and one aged 80 or older). The donors were divided into four age groups: young (average about 16 years), middle-aged (approximately 42), aged (about 60) and long-lived (more than 75). The study at large found these results: Observed TCR beta diversity per million T cells fell roughly linearly with age, and a significant reduction was already apparent by age around 44. The long-lived group showed more naive CD4+ T cells, fewer expanded clones and increased TCR diversity than the aged group, suggesting age selection. Since profiling was done on bulk unsorted PBMCs, naive and antigen-experienced compartments could not be conclusively compared. Donor CMV infection status was unknown, potentially confounding age-related changes in expanded clonotypes. Estimates of total diversity based on one million sequenced T cells were considered lower bounds and underestimates. A strong correlation was found between observed TCR beta diversity and the percentage of naive T cells measured by flow cytometry.

Systemically healthy Caucasian individuals from Russia, 39 in total and aged roughly 6 to 100 years, were included as donors. Ten milliliters of peripheral blood were drawn from each donor into EDTA-treated Vacutainer tubes. PBMCs were isolated by Ficoll-Paque density-gradient centrifugation, with at least 7 million obtained per sample. Total RNA was extracted from PBMCs with Trizol reagent, with at least 5.5 micrograms obtained per sample. The percentages of naive CD45RAhigh/CD27high T cells were determined by flow cytometry on a PBMC aliquot from every donor. These records were also assigned to another study, of T cells of mothers and their children. Drawing on the second study: Nine systemically healthy Caucasian individuals served as donors, namely three mothers together with their six children. cDNA synthesis used all of the extracted RNA, with approximately 1.4 ug of RNA in each 15 ul reaction. In the second PCR, the M1S primer introduced both the sample barcodes and 2-4 random nucleotides. Over 8 million TCR beta CDR3 reads came from each mother, compared with around 3 million reads from each child. TCR recombination output is similarly shaped by thymic selection in related and unrelated pairs, with a minor effect exerted by inherited differences. Normalized repertoire overlap was always found to be slightly, but never significantly, higher in related mother-child pairs than in unrelated mother-child pairs. With a sensitivity of about 100 clones per million clonotypes, no persistent microchimeric T cell clones were detected. To look for features that set related mother-child pairs apart from unrelated individuals, the researchers ran deep NGS to compare the TCR beta repertoires of mothers and children. The mean age was roughly 44 +/- 4 years for the mothers and about 12 +/- 4 years for the children. After adapter ligation was performed with NEBNext reagents, the libraries were sequenced on an Illumina HiSeq 2000 with 100+100 nt paired-end reads. Mother and child libraries were prepared a month apart and sequenced in separate runs to prevent cross-contamination. For each donor, somewhere between roughly 500,000 and 2,300,000 distinct TCR beta clonotypes were identified. Naive TCR beta clonotypes were estimated from low-frequency clonotypes matched to each donor's FACS-determined naive share, without sorting.

The sample taken for sequencing was blood. The TCR originated in a boy between 10 and 17 years old in good health.

DNA sequence: TGTGCCAGCAGCCAAGACCTCAAGAAACTGTTTTTT. Its translation is CASSQDLKKLFF. The sequence links TRBV3-1 to TRBJ1-4; there is no confident call for the D gene. From the cysteine up to the phenylalanine, the CDR3 has a length of 12 residues. Only the CDR3 DNA is retained, 36 bases long and in frame from the first base. Looking up the germline V gene (reference sequence) yields CDR1 LGHDT and CDR2 YNNKEL. The trim is 0 bases for V and 11 bases for J, with a gap of 7 bases between the germline ends.